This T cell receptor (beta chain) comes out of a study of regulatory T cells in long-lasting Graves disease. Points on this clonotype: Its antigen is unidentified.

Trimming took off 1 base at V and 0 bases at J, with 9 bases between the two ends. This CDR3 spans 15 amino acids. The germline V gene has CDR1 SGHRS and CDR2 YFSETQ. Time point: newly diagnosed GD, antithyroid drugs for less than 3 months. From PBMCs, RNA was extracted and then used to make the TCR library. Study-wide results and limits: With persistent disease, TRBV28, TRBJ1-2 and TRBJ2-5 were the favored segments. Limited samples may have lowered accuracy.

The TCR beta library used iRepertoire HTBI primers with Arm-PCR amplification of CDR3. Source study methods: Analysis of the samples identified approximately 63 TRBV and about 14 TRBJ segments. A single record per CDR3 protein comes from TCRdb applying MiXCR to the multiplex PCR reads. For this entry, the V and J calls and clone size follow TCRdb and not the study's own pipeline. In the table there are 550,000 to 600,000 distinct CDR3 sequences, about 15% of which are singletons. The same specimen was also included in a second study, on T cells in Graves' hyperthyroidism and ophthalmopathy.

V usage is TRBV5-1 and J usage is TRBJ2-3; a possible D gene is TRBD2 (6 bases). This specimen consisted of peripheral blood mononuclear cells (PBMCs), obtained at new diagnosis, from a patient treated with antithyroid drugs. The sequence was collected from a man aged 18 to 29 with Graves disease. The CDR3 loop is CASSLWGDSTDTQYF. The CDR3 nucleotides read TGCGCCAGCAGCTTGTGGGGGGATAGCACAGATACGCAGTATTTT.